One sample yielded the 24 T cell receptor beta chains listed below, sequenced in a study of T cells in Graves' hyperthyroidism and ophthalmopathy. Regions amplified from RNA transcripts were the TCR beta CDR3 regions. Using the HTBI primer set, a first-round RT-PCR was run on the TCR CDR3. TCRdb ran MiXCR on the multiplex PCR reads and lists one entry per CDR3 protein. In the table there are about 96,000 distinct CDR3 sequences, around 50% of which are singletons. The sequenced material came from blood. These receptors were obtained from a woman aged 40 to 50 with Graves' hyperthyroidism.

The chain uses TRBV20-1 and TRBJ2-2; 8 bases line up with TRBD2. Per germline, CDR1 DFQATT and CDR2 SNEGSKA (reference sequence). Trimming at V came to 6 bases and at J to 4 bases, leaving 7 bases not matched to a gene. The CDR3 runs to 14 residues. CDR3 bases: TGCAGTGCCGGGGGGGGGTATCGCACCGGGGAGCTGTTTTTT. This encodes CSAGGGYRTGELFF.

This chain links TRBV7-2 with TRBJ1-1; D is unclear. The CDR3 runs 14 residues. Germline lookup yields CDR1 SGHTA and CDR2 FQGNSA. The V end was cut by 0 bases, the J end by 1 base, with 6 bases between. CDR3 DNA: TGTGCCAGCAGCTTAGCGAGCGGGAACACTGAAGCTTTCTTT. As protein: CASSLASGNTEAFF. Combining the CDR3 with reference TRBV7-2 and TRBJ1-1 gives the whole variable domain GAGVSQSPSNKVTEKGKDVELRCDPISGHTALYWYRQSLGQGLEFLIYFQGNSAPDKSGLPSDRFSAERTGGSVSTLTIQRTQQEDSAVYLCASSLASGNTEAFFGQGTRLTVV.

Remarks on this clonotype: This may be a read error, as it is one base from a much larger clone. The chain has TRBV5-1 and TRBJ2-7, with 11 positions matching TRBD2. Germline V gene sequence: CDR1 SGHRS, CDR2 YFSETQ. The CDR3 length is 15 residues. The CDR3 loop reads CASRLTSGISYEQCF. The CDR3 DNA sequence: TGCGCCAGCAGGCTGACTAGCGGGATCTCCTACGAGCAGTGCTTC.

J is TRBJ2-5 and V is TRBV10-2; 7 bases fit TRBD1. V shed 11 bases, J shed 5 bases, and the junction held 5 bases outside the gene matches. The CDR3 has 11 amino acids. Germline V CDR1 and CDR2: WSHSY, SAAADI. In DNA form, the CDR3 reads TGCGCCCGACAGGGTGGGGAGACCCAGTACTTC. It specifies CARQGGETQYF.

The CDR3 DNA reads as TGTGCCAGCAGCCGGGCGGGGACGGGGGAGCTGTTTTTT. Its translation: CASSRAGTGELFF. The chain employs TRBV7-2 and TRBJ2-2; TRBD2 might be the D (6 bases). The CDR3 covers 13 residues. Trimming took 5 bases from V and 8 from J, leaving 12 bases between them. Per the germline V gene, CDR1 is SGHTA and CDR2 is FQGNSA.

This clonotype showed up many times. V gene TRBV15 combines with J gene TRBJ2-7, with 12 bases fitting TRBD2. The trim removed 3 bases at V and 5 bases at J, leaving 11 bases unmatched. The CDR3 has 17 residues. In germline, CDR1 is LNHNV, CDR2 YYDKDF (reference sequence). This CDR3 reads CATSRRLAGAPWHEQYF. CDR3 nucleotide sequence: TGTGCCACCAGCAGGCGACTAGCGGGAGCACCTTGGCACGAGCAGTACTTC.

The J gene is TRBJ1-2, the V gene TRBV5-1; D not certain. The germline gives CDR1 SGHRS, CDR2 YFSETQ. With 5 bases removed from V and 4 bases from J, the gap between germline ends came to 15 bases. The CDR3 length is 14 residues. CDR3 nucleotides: TGCGCCAGCAGAAACGTTGAGGTGACCTATGGCTACACCTTC. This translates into CASRNVEVTYGYTF.

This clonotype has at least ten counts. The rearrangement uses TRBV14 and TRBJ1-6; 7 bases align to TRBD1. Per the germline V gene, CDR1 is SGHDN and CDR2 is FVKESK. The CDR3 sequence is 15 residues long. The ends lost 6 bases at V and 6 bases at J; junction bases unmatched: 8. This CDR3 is CASRKGQATNSPLHF. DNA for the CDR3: TGTGCCAGCAGAAAAGGACAGGCGACTAATTCACCCCTCCACTTT.

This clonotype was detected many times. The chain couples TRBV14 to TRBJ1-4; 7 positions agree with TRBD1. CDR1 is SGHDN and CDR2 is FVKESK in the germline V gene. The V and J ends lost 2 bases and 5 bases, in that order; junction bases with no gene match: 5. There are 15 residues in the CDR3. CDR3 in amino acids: CASSQPDRVNEKLFF. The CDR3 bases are TGTGCCAGCAGCCAACCCGACAGGGTGAATGAAAAACTGTTTTTT.

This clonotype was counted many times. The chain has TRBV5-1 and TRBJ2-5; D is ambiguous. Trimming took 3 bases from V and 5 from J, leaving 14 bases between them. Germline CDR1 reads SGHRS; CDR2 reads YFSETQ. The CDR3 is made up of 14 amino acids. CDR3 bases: TGCGCCAGCAGCTCCGCTCTAGTTGGGGAGACCCAGTACTTC. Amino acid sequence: CASSSALVGETQYF.

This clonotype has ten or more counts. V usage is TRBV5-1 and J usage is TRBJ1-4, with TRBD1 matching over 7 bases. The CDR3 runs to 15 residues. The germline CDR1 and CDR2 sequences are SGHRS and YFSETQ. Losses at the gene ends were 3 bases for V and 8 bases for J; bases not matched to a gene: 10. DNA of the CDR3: TGCGCCAGCAGCTCGGGACAGTCGAGAGGAGAAAAACTGTTTTTT. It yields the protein CASSSGQSRGEKLFF.

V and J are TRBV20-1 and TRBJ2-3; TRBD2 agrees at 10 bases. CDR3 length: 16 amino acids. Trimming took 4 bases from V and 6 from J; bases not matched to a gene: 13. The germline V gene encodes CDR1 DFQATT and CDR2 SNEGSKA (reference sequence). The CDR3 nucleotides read TGCAGTGCTATCCCCGGAAGCGGGAGGGCCGGTGATACGCAGTATTTT. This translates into CSAIPGSGRAGDTQYF.

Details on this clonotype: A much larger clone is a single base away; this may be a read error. The CDR3 DNA is TGTGCCAGCAGAACTAGCGGGAGAGAGACCCAGTACTTC. It codes for CASRTSGRETQYF. The J gene is TRBJ2-5, the V gene TRBV10-3; TRBD2 aligns across 11 bases. The germline gives CDR1 ENHRY, CDR2 SYGVKD. The CDR3 is 13 amino acids. V was clipped by 10 bases and J by 4 bases; unmatched bases: 5.

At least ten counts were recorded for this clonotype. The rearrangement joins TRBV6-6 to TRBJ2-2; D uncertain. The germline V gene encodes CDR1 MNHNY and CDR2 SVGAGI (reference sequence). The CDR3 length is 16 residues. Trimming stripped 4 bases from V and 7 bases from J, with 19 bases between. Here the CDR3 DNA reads TGTGCCAGCAGTTTTCTACGATTGGCGGTCGTCGGGGAGCTGTTTTTT. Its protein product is CASSFLRLAVVGELFF.

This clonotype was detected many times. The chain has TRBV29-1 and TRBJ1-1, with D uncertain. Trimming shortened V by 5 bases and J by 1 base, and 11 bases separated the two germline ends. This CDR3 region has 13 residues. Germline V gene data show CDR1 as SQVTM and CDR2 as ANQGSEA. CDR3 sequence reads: CSVRAGWNTEAFF. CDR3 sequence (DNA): TGCAGCGTTAGGGCAGGATGGAACACTGAAGCTTTCTTT.

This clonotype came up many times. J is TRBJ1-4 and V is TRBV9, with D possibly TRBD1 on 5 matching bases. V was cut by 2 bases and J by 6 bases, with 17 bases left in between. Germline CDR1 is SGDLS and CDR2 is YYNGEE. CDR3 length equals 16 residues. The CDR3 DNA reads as TGTGCCAGCAGCGTGCGTGCTGGTGGGGGGGATGAAAAACTGTTTTTT. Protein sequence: CASSVRAGGGDEKLFF.

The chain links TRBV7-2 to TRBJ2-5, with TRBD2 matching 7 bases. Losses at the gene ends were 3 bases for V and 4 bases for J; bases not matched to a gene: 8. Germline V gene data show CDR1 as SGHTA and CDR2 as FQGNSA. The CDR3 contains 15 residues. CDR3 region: CASSFGGGRVETQYF. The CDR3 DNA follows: TGTGCCAGCAGCTTTGGGGGAGGGCGGGTAGAGACCCAGTACTTC.

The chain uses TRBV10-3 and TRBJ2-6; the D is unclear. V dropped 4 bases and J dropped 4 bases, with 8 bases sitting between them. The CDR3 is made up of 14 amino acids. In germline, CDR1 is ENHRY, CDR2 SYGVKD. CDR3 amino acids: CAISAGSGANVLTF. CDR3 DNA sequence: TGTGCCATCAGTGCGGGTAGCGGGGCCAACGTCCTGACTTTC.

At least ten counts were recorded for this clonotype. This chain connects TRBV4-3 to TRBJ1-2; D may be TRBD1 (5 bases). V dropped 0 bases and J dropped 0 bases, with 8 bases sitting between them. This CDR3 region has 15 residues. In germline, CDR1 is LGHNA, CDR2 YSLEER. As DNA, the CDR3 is TGCGCCAGCAGCCAAGATCGGGACCCTAACTATGGCTACACCTTC. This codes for CASSQDRDPNYGYTF.

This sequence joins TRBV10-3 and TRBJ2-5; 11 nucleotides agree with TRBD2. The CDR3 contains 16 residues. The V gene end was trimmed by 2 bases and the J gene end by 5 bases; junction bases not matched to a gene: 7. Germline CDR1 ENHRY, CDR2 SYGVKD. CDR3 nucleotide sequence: TGTGCCATCAGTGAGGAACTAGCGGGAGTCAGGGAGACCCAGTACTTC. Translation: CAISEELAGVRETQYF.

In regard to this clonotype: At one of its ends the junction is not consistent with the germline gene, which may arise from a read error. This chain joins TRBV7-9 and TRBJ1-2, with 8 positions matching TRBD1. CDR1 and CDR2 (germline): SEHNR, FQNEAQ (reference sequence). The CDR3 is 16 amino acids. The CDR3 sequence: CASSRRQGPNFYGYTF. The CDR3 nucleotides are TGCGCCAGCAGCCGCCGACAGGGGCCCAACTTCTATGGCTACACCTTC.

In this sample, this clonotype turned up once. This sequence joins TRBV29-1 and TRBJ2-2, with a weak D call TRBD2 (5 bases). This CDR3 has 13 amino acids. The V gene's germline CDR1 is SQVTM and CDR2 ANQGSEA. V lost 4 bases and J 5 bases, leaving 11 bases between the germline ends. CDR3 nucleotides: TGCAGCGTTGGAGAGGGTCGGACCGGGGAGCTGTTTTTT. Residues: CSVGEGRTGELFF.

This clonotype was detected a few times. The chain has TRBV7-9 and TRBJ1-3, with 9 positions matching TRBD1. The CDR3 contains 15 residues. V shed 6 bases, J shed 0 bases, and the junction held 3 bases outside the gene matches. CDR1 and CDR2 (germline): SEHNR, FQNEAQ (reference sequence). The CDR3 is CASRPGQGSGNTIYF. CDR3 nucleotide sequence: TGTGCCAGCAGACCGGGACAGGGCTCTGGAAACACCATATATTTT.

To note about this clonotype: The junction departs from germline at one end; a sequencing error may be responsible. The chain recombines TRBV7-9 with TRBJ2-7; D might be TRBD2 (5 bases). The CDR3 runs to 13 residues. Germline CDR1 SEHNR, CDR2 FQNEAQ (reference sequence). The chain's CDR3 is CASSRRLSHERYF. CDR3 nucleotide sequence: TGTGCCAGCAGCCGACGACTATCCCACGAGCGGTACTTC. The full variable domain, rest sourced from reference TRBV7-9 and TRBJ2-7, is DTGVSQNPRHKITKRGQNVTFRCDPISEHNRLYWYRQTLGQGPEFLTYFQNEAQLEKSRLLSDRFSAERPKGSFSTLEIQRTEQGDSAMYLCASSRRLSHERYFGPGTRLTVT.